The clone carrying this TCR beta chain was recorded once. The antigen remains unidentified. Germline assignment: CDR1 LNHDA and CDR2 SQIVND (reference sequence). V lost 6 bases and J lost 7; bases outside the gene matches: 3. This CDR3 is built from 12 residues. This record belongs to a study of T cell repertoires in cytomegalovirus infection. In the study overall: Public TCR beta signatures provided an indication of both CMV infection and a matching HLA type. General observations from the study: The cumulative frequency of public TCR beta families distinguished individuals who carried CMV together with the relevant HLA. Ex vivo responses were dominated by HLA-C-restricted CMV-specific TCR beta clonotypes.

TCRdb re-called the reads with MiXCR, one entry per CDR3 protein. The table has fewer than 400,000 distinct CDR3 sequences, 15% to 20% seen once; the top ten hold approximately 10%. The receptor was derived from a human donor in good health (CMV status not recorded). Some clones in this sample may be carry-over from other donors' samples. Specimen: PBMCs. The J gene is TRBJ1-5, the V gene TRBV19; 7 nucleotides line up with TRBD1. CDR3: CASRQGLQPQHF. CDR3 sequence (DNA): TGTGCCAGTAGACAGGGGTTACAGCCCCAGCATTTT.